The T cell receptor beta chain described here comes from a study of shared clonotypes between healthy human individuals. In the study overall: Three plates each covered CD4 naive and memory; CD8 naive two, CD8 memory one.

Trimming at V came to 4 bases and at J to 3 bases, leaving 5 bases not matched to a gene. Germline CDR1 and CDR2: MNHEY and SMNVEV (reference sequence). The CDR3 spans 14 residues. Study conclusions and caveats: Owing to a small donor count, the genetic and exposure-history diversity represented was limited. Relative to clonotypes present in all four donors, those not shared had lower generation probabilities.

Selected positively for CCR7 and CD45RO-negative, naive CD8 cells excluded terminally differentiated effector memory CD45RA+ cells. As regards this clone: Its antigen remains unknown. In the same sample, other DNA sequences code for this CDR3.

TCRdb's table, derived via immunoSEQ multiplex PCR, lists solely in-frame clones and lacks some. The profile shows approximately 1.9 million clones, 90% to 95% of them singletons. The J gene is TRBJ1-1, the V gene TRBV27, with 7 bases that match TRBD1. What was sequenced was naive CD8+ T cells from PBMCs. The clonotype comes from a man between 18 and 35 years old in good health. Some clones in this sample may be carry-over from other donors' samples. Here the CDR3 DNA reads TGTGCCAGCAGTTCGACAGGGCGAGACACTGAAGCTTTCTTT. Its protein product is CASSSTGRDTEAFF.